The 9 T cell receptor beta chains below come from one sample, sequenced in a study of T cell responses to AZD1222 COVID-19 vaccine. The assay was immunoSEQ multiplex PCR, and TCRdb's table has in-frame clones only and misses some. The profile shows 60,000 to 70,000 clones, around 86% of them singletons. Here the sequenced sample was peripheral blood, taken on day 0 of AZD1222 vaccination. The receptor source for this set is an adult in good health.

About this clone: It may be a read error: a sequence one base away is much more abundant. This CDR3 is also generated by other DNA sequences in the sample. This sequence joins TRBV6-2 or TRBV6-3 and TRBJ2-5; D remains ambiguous. The CDR3 has 11 amino acids. Germline V lookup: CDR1 MNHEY, CDR2 SVGEGT. V gave up 2 bases and J gave up 4 bases, with 2 bases separating them. The CDR3 region is CASSYGETQYF. CDR3 DNA sequence: TGTGCCAGCAGTTACGGAGAGACCCAGTACTTC.

CDR3 residues: CASSPLAGASYNEQFF. Written as DNA, the CDR3 is TGCGCCAGCAGCCCACTAGCGGGGGCATCCTACAATGAGCAGTTCTTC. This chain connects TRBV5-1 to TRBJ2-1; 11 nucleotides match TRBD2. Germline V gene lookup returns CDR1 SGHRS and CDR2 YFSETQ. The CDR3 runs 16 residues. After removal of 4 bases from V and 1 base from J, the junction contained 4 bases not matched to a gene.

This chain links TRBV11-2 with TRBJ1-1, with D uncertain. CDR1 is SGHAT, CDR2 FQNNGV, per germline. The CDR3 extends over 16 amino acids. Trimming stripped 4 bases from V and 4 bases from J, with 19 bases between. CDR3 residues: CASSYSPRGVGTEAFF. DNA of the CDR3: TGTGCCAGCAGCTACTCCCCTCGCGGGGTGGGCACTGAAGCTTTCTTT.

This chain uses TRBV9 with TRBJ1-2, with a tentative D call TRBD1 (5 bases). The V gene lost 0 bases and the J gene lost 4 bases, with 10 bases spanning the gap. The CDR3 length is 14 residues. The germline CDR1 and CDR2 sequences are SGDLS and YYNGEE. This CDR3 is CASSVARQPYGYTF. In DNA, the CDR3 is TGTGCCAGCAGCGTAGCGAGACAGCCCTATGGCTACACCTTC.

The chain is built from TRBV11-2 and TRBJ1-3; the D is unclear. Germline V gene data show CDR1 as SGHAT and CDR2 as FQNNGV. V was cut by 1 base and J by 7 bases, with 14 bases left in between. CDR3 length: 15 residues. The CDR3 here is CASSLAPGFLNTIYF. In DNA, the CDR3 is TGTGCCAGCAGCTTAGCCCCAGGATTTTTGAACACCATATATTTT.

In its sample, this clone was seen a few times. The chain employs TRBV6-5 and TRBJ1-1; TRBD1 is a possible D gene (5 bases). CDR1 is MNHEY and CDR2 is SVGAGI in the germline V gene. V was shortened by 6 bases and J by 1 base, with 15 bases between the two germline ends. This CDR3 contains 15 residues. The CDR3 bases are TGTGCCAGCAGGCGAAGAGGGGAGGCGAACACTGAAGCTTTCTTT. It specifies CASRRRGEANTEAFF.

This clone appeared once. The chain uses TRBV5-6 and TRBJ1-2; 7 bases match TRBD1. Germline loops: CDR1 SGHDT, CDR2 YYEEEE. The trim removed 1 base at V and 7 bases at J, leaving 13 bases unmatched. This CDR3 spans 16 amino acids. This CDR3 reads CASSLRTQGRKVGYTF. In DNA form, the CDR3 reads TGTGCCAGCAGCTTGCGTACACAGGGGAGGAAAGTTGGCTACACCTTC. The full variable domain, its missing parts supplied by reference TRBV5-6 and TRBJ1-2, is DAGVTQSPTHLIKTRGQQVTLRCSPKSGHDTVSWYQQALGQGPQFIFQYYEEEERQRGNFPDRFSGHQFPNYSSELNVNALLLGDSALYLCASSLRTQGRKVGYTFGSGTRLTVV.

The chain uses TRBV28 and TRBJ1-3; D is undetermined. CDR1 MDHEN and CDR2 SYDVKM come from the germline V gene. Deletions cut 5 bases from V and 2 bases from J, with 10 bases between. This CDR3 region has 14 residues. Written as DNA, the CDR3 is TGTGCCAGCAGTCGCAGTAGGGCTGGAAACACCATATATTTT. It encodes CASSRSRAGNTIYF.

The chain employs TRBV28 and TRBJ2-7; a possible D gene is TRBD1 (6 bases). Germline V gives CDR1 MDHEN, CDR2 SYDVKM. V was clipped by 7 bases and J by 1 base, with 20 bases between them. CDR3 length equals 16 residues. In DNA form, the CDR3 reads TGTGCCAGCACTTTGGGGGCCAGGGTTAGGTCCTACGAGCAGTACTTC. Translated: CASTLGARVRSYEQYF.